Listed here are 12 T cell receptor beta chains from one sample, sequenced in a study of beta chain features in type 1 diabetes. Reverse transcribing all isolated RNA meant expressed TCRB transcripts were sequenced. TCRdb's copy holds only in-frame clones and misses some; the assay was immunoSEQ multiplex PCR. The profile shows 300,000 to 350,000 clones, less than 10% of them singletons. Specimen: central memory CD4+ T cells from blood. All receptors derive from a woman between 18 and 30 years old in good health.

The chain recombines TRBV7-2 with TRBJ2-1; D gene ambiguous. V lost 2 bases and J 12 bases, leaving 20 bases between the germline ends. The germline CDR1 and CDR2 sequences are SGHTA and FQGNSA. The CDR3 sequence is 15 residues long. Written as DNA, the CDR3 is TGTGCCAGCAGCTTACAGGAGAGAGGTAGTTCCCGGCAGTTCTTC. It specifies CASSLQERGSSRQFF.

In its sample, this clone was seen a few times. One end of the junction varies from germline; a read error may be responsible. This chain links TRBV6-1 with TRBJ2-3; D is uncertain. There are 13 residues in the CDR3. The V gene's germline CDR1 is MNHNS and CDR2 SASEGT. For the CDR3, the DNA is TGTGCCAGCAGAGAAGCTCCGAGGGATACGCAGTATTTT. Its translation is CASREAPRDTQYF.

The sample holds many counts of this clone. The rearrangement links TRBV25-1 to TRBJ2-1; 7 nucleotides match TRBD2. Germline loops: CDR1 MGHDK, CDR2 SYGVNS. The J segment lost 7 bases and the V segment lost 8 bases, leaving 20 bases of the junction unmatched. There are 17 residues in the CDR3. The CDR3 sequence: CASAVSGGYDSDNEQFF. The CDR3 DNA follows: TGTGCCAGCGCAGTGTCGGGAGGCTATGATTCCGATAATGAGCAGTTCTTC.

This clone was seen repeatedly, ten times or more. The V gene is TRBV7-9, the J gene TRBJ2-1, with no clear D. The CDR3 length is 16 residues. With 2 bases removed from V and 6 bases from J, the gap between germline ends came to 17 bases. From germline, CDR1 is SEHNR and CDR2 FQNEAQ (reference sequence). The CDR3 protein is CASSLLQVPFGNEQFF. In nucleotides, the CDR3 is TGTGCCAGCAGCTTACTTCAGGTTCCGTTCGGCAATGAGCAGTTCTTC.

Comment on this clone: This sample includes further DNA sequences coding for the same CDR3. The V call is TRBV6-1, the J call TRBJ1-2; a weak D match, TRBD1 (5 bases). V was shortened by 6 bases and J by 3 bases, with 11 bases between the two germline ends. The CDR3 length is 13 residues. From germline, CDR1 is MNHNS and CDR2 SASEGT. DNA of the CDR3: TGTGCCAGCAGACCCGGGACGGACTATGGCTACACCTTC. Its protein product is CASRPGTDYGYTF.

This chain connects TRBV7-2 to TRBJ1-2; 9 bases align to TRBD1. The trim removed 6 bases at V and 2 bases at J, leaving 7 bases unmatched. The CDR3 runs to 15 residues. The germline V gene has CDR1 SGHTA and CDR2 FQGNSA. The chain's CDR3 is CASRRPGTGNYGYTF. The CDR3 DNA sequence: TGTGCCAGCAGGCGTCCCGGGACAGGGAACTATGGCTACACCTTC. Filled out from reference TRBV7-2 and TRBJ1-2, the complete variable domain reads GAGVSQSPSNKVTEKGKDVELRCDPISGHTALYWYRQSLGQGLEFLIYFQGNSAPDKSGLPSDRFSAERTGGSVSTLTIQRTQQEDSAVYLCASRRPGTGNYGYTFGSGTRLTVV.

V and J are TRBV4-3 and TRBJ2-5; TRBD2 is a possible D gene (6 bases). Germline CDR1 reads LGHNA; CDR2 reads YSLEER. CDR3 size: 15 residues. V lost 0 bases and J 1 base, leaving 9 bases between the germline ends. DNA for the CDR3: TGCGCCAGCAGCCAAGAGGGAGGACCCCAAGAGACCCAGTACTTC. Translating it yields CASSQEGGPQETQYF.

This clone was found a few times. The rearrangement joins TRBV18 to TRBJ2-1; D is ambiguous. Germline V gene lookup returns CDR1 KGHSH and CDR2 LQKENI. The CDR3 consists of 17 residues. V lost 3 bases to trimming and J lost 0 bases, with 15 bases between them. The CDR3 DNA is TGTGCCAGCTCACCGAGAAGTAGCTCGAGCTCCTACAATGAGCAGTTCTTC. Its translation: CASSPRSSSSSYNEQFF. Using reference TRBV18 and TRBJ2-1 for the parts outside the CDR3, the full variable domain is NAGVMQNPRHLVRRRGQEARLRCSPMKGHSHVYWYRQLPEEGLKFMVYLQKENIIDESGMPKERFSAEFPKEGPSILRIQQVVRGDSAAYFCASSPRSSSSSYNEQFFGPGTRLTVL.

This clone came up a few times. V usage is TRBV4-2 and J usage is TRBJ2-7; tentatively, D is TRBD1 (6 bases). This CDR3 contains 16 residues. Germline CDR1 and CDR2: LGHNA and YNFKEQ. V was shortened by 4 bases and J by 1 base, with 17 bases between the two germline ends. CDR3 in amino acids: CASSLPGHTNSYEQYF. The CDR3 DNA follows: TGTGCCAGCAGCCTCCCGGGACACACAAATTCCTACGAGCAGTACTTC.

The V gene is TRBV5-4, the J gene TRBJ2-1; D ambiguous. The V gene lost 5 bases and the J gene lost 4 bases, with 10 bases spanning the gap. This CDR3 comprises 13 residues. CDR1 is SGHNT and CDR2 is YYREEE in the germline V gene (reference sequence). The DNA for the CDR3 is TGTGCCAGCAGAACTTCACCATACAATGAGCAGTTCTTC. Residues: CASRTSPYNEQFF.

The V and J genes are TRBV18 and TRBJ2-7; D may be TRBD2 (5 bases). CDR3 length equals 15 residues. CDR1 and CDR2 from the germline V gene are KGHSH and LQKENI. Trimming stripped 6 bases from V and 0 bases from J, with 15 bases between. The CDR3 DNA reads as TGTGCCAGCTCTCCAAAGAGCGGATTCTCCTACGAGCAGTACTTC. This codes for CASSPKSGFSYEQYF. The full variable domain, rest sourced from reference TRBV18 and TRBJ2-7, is NAGVMQNPRHLVRRRGQEARLRCSPMKGHSHVYWYRQLPEEGLKFMVYLQKENIIDESGMPKERFSAEFPKEGPSILRIQQVVRGDSAAYFCASSPKSGFSYEQYFGPGTRLTVT.

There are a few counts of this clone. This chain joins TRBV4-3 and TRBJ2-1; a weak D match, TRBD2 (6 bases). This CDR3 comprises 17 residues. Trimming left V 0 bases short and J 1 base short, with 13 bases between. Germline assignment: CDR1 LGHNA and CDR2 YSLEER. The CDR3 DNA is TGCGCCAGCAGCCAAGATCCAATAGGGACTTCCTACAATGAGCAGTTCTTC. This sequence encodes CASSQDPIGTSYNEQFF.